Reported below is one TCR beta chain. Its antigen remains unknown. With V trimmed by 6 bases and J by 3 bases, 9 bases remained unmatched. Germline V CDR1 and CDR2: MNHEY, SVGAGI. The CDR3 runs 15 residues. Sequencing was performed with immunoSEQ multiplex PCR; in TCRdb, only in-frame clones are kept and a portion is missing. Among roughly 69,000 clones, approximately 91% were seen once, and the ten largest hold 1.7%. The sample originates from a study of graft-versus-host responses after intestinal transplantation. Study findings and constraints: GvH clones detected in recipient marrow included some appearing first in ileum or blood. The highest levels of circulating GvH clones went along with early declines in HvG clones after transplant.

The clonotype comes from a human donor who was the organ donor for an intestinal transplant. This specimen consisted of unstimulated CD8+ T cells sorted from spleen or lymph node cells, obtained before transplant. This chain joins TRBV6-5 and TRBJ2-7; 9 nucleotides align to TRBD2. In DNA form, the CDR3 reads TGTGCCAGCAGAGATGGACTAGCGCACCTCTACGAGCAGTACTTC. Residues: CASRDGLAHLYEQYF.